This is a list of T cell receptor beta chains from one sample in a study of regulatory T cells in long-lasting Graves disease. TCRdb re-called the multiplex PCR reads with MiXCR, one entry per CDR3 protein. The sample lists 400,000 to 500,000 distinct CDR3 sequences, over 12% occurring once. This sample also appeared in a second study, on T cells in Graves' hyperthyroidism and ophthalmopathy.

The input for sequencing was peripheral blood mononuclear cells (PBMCs), taken at new diagnosis, from a patient treated with antithyroid drugs. These receptors came from a middle-aged woman with Graves disease. The CDR3 runs from the conserved cysteine through the conserved F or W. A D gene is named only where the DNA matches it firmly. Clone size, where shown, is once, few, many, or a class for clones that have expanded.

v_gene,d_gene,j_gene,abundance,CDR3aa,CDR3nt
TRBV12-3/TRBV12-4,.,TRBJ2-1,many,CASSLGTPEGEQFF,TGTGCCAGCAGTTTAGGGACTCCCGAGGGTGAGCAGTTCTTC
TRBV20-1,.,TRBJ2-3,few,CSADFADTDTQYF,TGCAGTGCTGATTTTGCTGACACAGATACGCAGTATTTT
TRBV10-3,TRBD1,TRBJ1-5,few,CAISDDRAGQPQHF,TGTGCCATCAGTGACGACAGGGCGGGTCAGCCCCAGCATTTT
TRBV2,.,TRBJ1-1,many,CATKFSRTEAFF,TGTGCCACCAAATTTAGTCGGACTGAAGCTTTCTTT
TRBV10-3,TRBD1,TRBJ1-2,.,CAIKKKKGQGRYGYTF,TGTGCCATCAAAAAAAAAAAAGGACAGGGCCGCTATGGCTACACCTTC
TRBV5-1,TRBD1,TRBJ2-1,.,CASTAGTGYMYEQFF,TGCGCCAGCACCGCCGGGACAGGGTATATGTATGAGCAGTTCTTC
TRBV7-9,.,TRBJ2-7,few,CASSLSRREQYF,TGTGCCAGCAGCTTAAGCCGAAGGGAGCAGTACTTC
TRBV5-1,.,TRBJ2-2,few,CASSLGGLGETGELFF,TGCGCCAGCAGCTTGGGCGGCTTGGGGGAAACCGGGGAGCTGTTTTTT
TRBV19,TRBD1,TRBJ1-6,.,CASDQGASRGRGSPLHF,TGTGCCAGTGACCAGGGGGCTAGCCGCGGCCGGGGTTCACCCCTCCACTTT
TRBV7-9,.,TRBJ2-4,many,CASSFSQENKNIQYF,TGTGCCAGCAGCTTCTCGCAGGAAAACAAAAACATTCAGTACTTC
TRBV7-3,.,TRBJ2-7,many,CASSSTREGGEQYF,TGTGCCAGCAGCTCGACTAGGGAAGGTGGCGAGCAGTACTTC
TRBV3-1,TRBD2,TRBJ2-2,many,CASSRPRTSGTGELFF,TGTGCCAGCAGCCGGCCCCGGACTAGCGGGACCGGGGAGCTGTTTTTT
TRBV29-1,.,TRBJ2-1,many,CSVEVGSYNEQFF,TGCAGCGTTGAGGTCGGCTCCTACAATGAGCAGTTCTTC
TRBV15,.,TRBJ2-7,.,CATSRDLKSGNEQYF,TGTGCCACCAGCAGAGATTTGAAGTCGGGAAACGAGCAGTACTTC
TRBV7-9,.,TRBJ1-6,.,CASSATQNSYNSPLHF,TGTGCCAGCAGCGCCACACAGAACTCCTATAATTCACCCCTCCACTTT
TRBV24-1,.,TRBJ2-2,many,CATAGGSAGELFF,TGTGCCACCGCTGGGGGTTCCGCCGGGGAGCTGTTTTTT
TRBV12-3/TRBV12-4,TRBD1,TRBJ2-7,many,CASSGDRGAYEQYF,TGTGCCAGCAGTGGGGACAGGGGCGCCTACGAGCAGTACTTC
TRBV6-2/TRBV6-3,.,TRBJ2-7,many,CASSRAGLGRQYF,TGTGCCAGCAGCCGGGCGGGCTTAGGACGGCAGTACTTC
TRBV30,.,TRBJ1-1,.,CAWSRTENTEAFF,TGTGCCTGGAGTAGGACAGAGAACACTGAAGCTTTCTTT
TRBV25-1,TRBD2,TRBJ2-3,many,CASSESPGGSTDTQYF,TGTGCCAGCAGTGAATCCCCGGGGGGAAGCACAGATACGCAGTATTTT
TRBV12-3/TRBV12-4,TRBD2,TRBJ2-7,many,CASSFGEGLASEQYF,TGTGCCAGCAGTTTTGGTGAGGGACTAGCGAGCGAGCAGTACTTC
TRBV28,.,TRBJ2-5,many,CASSRKRETQYF,TGTGCCAGCAGTCGAAAGAGGGAGACCCAGTACTTC
TRBV6-5,.,TRBJ1-5,many,CASSYGGSRNIRRNQPQHF,TGTGCCAGCAGTTACGGGGGCTCGAGGAACATTAGGCGCAATCAGCCCCAGCATTTT
TRBV28,TRBD2,TRBJ2-1,.,CASSHLGGSGSRYEQFF,TGTGCCAGCAGTCACCTGGGGGGTAGCGGGAGTAGGTATGAGCAGTTCTTC
TRBV2,.,TRBJ1-1,.,CASSPDGGTEAFF,TGTGCCAGCAGTCCCGATGGAGGGACTGAAGCTTTCTTT
TRBV2,TRBD1,TRBJ1-1,few,CASSLVGQGVTEAFF,TGTGCCAGCAGTTTAGTCGGACAGGGGGTAACTGAAGCTTTCTTT
TRBV4-3,.,TRBJ1-1,.,CASSQPSGGPNTEAFF,TGCGCCAGCAGCCAACCCTCCGGGGGACCTAACACTGAAGCTTTCTTT
TRBV4-3,.,TRBJ2-7,.,CASSQVSGSGNYEQYF,TGCGCCAGCAGCCAAGTATCGGGGTCAGGGAACTACGAGCAGTACTTC
TRBV7-3,TRBD2,TRBJ2-3,.,CASSSYPGLAGGPSTDTQYF,TGTGCCAGCAGCTCATACCCCGGACTAGCGGGAGGGCCTAGCACAGATACGCAGTATTTT
TRBV11-3,TRBD1,TRBJ2-5,once,CASSVGQGVVETQYF,TGTGCCAGCAGCGTGGGACAGGGGGTGGTTGAGACCCAGTACTTC
TRBV28,TRBD1,TRBJ2-7,many,CASSFWAGQAEQYF,TGTGCCAGCAGTTTCTGGGCGGGACAGGCCGAGCAGTACTTC
TRBV6-2/TRBV6-3,.,TRBJ1-2,many,CASSENYANYGYTF,TGTGCCAGCAGTGAAAATTACGCGAACTATGGCTACACCTTC
TRBV3-1,TRBD2,TRBJ2-7,.,CASTLAGEGYEQYF,TGTGCCAGCACCCTAGCGGGAGAAGGCTACGAGCAGTACTTC
TRBV6-9,.,TRBJ2-2,few,CASSYRSNTGELFF,TGTGCCAGCAGTTACCGGTCCAACACCGGGGAGCTGTTTTTT
TRBV18,TRBD2,TRBJ2-1,few,CASSPPTSGIYNEQFF,TGTGCCAGCTCACCACCGACTAGCGGAATATACAATGAGCAGTTCTTC
TRBV29-1,.,TRBJ2-1,.,CSVEARSGDNEQFF,TGCAGCGTTGAAGCGAGGTCGGGAGACAATGAGCAGTTCTTC
TRBV19,TRBD2,TRBJ2-2,.,CASSNGGRDTGELFF,TGTGCCAGTAGTAACGGCGGGAGAGATACCGGGGAGCTGTTTTTT
TRBV11-3,TRBD2,TRBJ2-1,many,CASSFGRPSYNEQFF,TGTGCCAGCAGCTTCGGGAGGCCTTCCTACAATGAGCAGTTCTTC
TRBV28,TRBD2,TRBJ2-5,.,CASSSTSGRALETQYF,TGTGCCAGCAGTTCCACTAGCGGGAGGGCCCTGGAGACCCAGTACTTC
TRBV12-5,TRBD2,TRBJ2-1,many,CASGREGYYNEQFF,TGTGCTAGTGGCCGGGAGGGTTACTACAATGAGCAGTTCTTC
TRBV11-3,TRBD2,TRBJ2-1,many,CASSLDRRTSGRPSYNEQFF,TGTGCCAGCAGCTTAGACCGCCGGACTAGCGGGAGGCCCTCCTACAATGAGCAGTTCTTC
TRBV6-2/TRBV6-3,.,TRBJ2-7,few,CASTLGRGTGEPSYEQYF,TGTGCCAGCACCCTGGGTAGAGGAACGGGGGAACCATCCTACGAGCAGTACTTC
TRBV27,TRBD1,TRBJ2-7,many,CASRPTGGLTYEQYF,TGTGCCAGCAGGCCTACAGGGGGGCTCACCTACGAGCAGTACTTC
TRBV18,.,TRBJ2-7,.,CASSPPPKLNTYEQYF,TGTGCCAGCTCACCACCGCCTAAGTTGAATACCTACGAGCAGTACTTC
TRBV7-9,.,TRBJ2-6,.,CASSSSRPAMNVLTF,TGTGCCAGCAGCTCCAGCCGGCCAGCGATGAACGTCCTGACTTTC
TRBV7-2,.,TRBJ2-7,many,CASSKRALYEQYF,TGTGCCAGCAGCAAGAGGGCCCTCTACGAGCAGTACTTC
TRBV27,TRBD2,TRBJ2-5,many,CASKGLADQETQYF,TGTGCCAGCAAGGGACTAGCGGATCAAGAGACCCAGTACTTC
TRBV28,.,TRBJ2-7,many,CASSGTRGDEQYF,TGTGCCAGCAGCGGGACCAGAGGTGACGAGCAGTACTTC
TRBV19,.,TRBJ2-7,many,CASSTPLDNPPYEQYF,TGTGCCAGTAGTACCCCCCTGGACAACCCGCCCTACGAGCAGTACTTC
TRBV4-1,.,TRBJ2-7,.,CANSQESELLYEQYF,TGCGCCAACAGCCAAGAATCGGAACTTCTCTACGAGCAGTACTTC
TRBV6-2/TRBV6-3,.,TRBJ2-6,many,CASSYYPLTGSGANVLTF,TGTGCCAGCAGTTACTACCCTTTAACAGGATCCGGGGCCAACGTCCTGACTTTC
TRBV12-5,.,TRBJ1-1,many,CASGLGTEAFF,TGTGCTAGTGGTTTGGGTACTGAAGCTTTCTTT
TRBV2,.,TRBJ1-4,.,CASSPYEKLFF,TGTGCCAGCAGTCCGTATGAAAAACTGTTTTTT
TRBV20-1,.,TRBJ1-2,many,CSARQGGDYGYTF,TGCAGTGCTAGGCAGGGAGGAGACTATGGCTACACCTTC
TRBV4-1,TRBD1,TRBJ1-2,few,CASSPRSGQGVGYTF,TGCGCCAGCAGCCCGAGATCGGGACAGGGAGTTGGCTACACCTTC
TRBV5-1,.,TRBJ2-7,few,CASSSDPFSYEQYF,TGCGCCAGCAGCTCGGATCCGTTCTCCTACGAGCAGTACTTC
TRBV10-3,TRBD1,TRBJ1-2,few,CAIKEGTAYGYTF,TGTGCCATCAAGGAGGGGACAGCTTATGGCTACACCTTC